Below, 18 T cell receptor beta chains from the same sample are listed, as sequenced in a study of T cell responses to AZD1222 COVID-19 vaccine. Sequencing was performed with immunoSEQ multiplex PCR; in TCRdb, only in-frame clones are kept and a portion is missing. This table holds about 110,000 clones, less than 90% found once. The sample was peripheral blood, taken on day 0 of AZD1222 vaccination. Receptors were obtained from an adult in good health.

The chain uses TRBV5-1 and TRBJ2-1; TRBD2 matches 8 bases. The CDR3 has 16 residues. CDR1 is SGHRS, CDR2 YFSETQ, per germline. V was clipped by 0 bases and J by 9 bases; unmatched bases: 11. The CDR3 DNA is TGCGCCAGCAGCTTGGGAGCGACTAGCGACATTAGTGAGCAGTTCTTC. Translated: CASSLGATSDISEQFF.

As for this clone: Other DNA sequences in the sample encode the same CDR3. The J gene is TRBJ1-5, the V gene TRBV18; TRBD1 agrees at 9 bases. Germline CDR1 is KGHSH and CDR2 is LQKENI. The junction had 1 base not matched to a gene; V was cut back by 1 base and J by 0 bases. The CDR3 runs 16 residues. DNA of the CDR3: TGTGCCAGCTCACCACGACAGGGGGATAGCAATCAGCCCCAGCATTTT. This translates into CASSPRQGDSNQPQHF. Full variable domain (missing parts from reference TRBV18 and TRBJ1-5): NAGVMQNPRHLVRRRGQEARLRCSPMKGHSHVYWYRQLPEEGLKFMVYLQKENIIDESGMPKERFSAEFPKEGPSILRIQQVVRGDSAAYFCASSPRQGDSNQPQHFGDGTRLSIL.

This chain links TRBV18 with TRBJ1-4; 11 positions agree with TRBD1. CDR3 length: 18 amino acids. V trimming: 2 bases; J trimming: 2 bases; junction bases outside the gene matches: 7. Germline-derived CDR1 and CDR2 are KGHSH and LQKENI. The CDR3 reads CASSPGQGAILTNEKLFF. CDR3 bases: TGTGCCAGCTCACCAGGACAGGGGGCGATACTTACTAATGAAAAACTGTTTTTT.

This chain links TRBV5-4 with TRBJ2-7; the D call may be TRBD1 or TRBD2 (6 bases each). Trimming took 4 bases from V and 1 from J, leaving 12 bases between them. There are 14 residues in the CDR3. CDR1 is SGHNT and CDR2 is YYREEE in the germline V gene (reference sequence). CDR3 loop: CASSPEGTSYEQYF. The CDR3 DNA reads TGTGCCAGCAGCCCGGAGGGGACATCCTACGAGCAGTACTTC.

This chain joins TRBV2 and TRBJ1-5, with 10 bases aligning to TRBD1. After removal of 5 bases from V and 7 bases from J, the junction contained 14 bases not matched to a gene. Germline V gene lookup returns CDR1 SNHLY and CDR2 FYNNEI. The CDR3 runs 17 residues. This CDR3 reads CASSKQTGGAVGQPQHF. The CDR3 DNA follows: TGTGCCAGCAGTAAACAGACAGGGGGCGCGGTCGGGCAGCCCCAGCATTTT.

This sequence joins TRBV6-5 and TRBJ2-3; the match to TRBD1 covers 7 bases. The germline V gene encodes CDR1 MNHEY and CDR2 SVGAGI. The CDR3 loop spans 14 amino acids. V lost 6 bases, J lost 2 bases, and 5 bases stayed unmatched. CDR3: CASRRGQLTDTQYF. The CDR3 DNA follows: TGTGCCAGCAGGAGGGGACAGCTCACAGATACGCAGTATTTT.

CDR3 nucleotides: TGTGCCATCAGTGAGGATCCAACAGGGGCGGCCCAGTACTTC. This translates into CAISEDPTGAAQYF. The chain carries TRBV10-3 and TRBJ2-5; 7 bases map to TRBD1. The CDR3 length is 14 residues. In germline, CDR1 is ENHRY, CDR2 SYGVKD. With V trimmed by 2 bases and J by 9 bases, 9 bases remained unmatched.

DNA of the CDR3: TGTGCCAGCAGCCCTCGTGGGGTCCTGAATTCACCCCTCCACTTT. This encodes CASSPRGVLNSPLHF. This sequence joins TRBV7-8 and TRBJ1-6, with D unclear. The CDR3 loop spans 15 amino acids. Germline V gene sequence: CDR1 SGHVS, CDR2 FQNEAQ. V was cut by 5 bases and J by 7 bases, with 15 bases left in between.

This clone was recorded a few times. The chain joins TRBV5-6 to TRBJ2-7, with 12 bases that match TRBD2. Losses at the gene ends were 0 bases for V and 5 bases for J; bases not matched to a gene: 3. Germline V gives CDR1 SGHDT, CDR2 YYEEEE. There are 15 residues in the CDR3. For the CDR3, the DNA is TGTGCCAGCAGCTTGGGACTAGCGGGGGACCACGAGCAGTACTTC. Residues: CASSLGLAGDHEQYF.

This clone has a single count. The rearrangement joins TRBV11-2 to TRBJ1-1; D may be TRBD1 (6 bases). V dropped 5 bases and J dropped 3 bases, with 13 bases sitting between them. The V gene's germline CDR1 is SGHAT and CDR2 FQNNGV. CDR3 length: 14 residues. CDR3 coding DNA: TGTGCCAGCAGCATGGACAGAGGGGACACTGAAGCTTTCTTT. This sequence encodes CASSMDRGDTEAFF.

This chain links TRBV5-8 with TRBJ1-3; 7 bases are a match to TRBD1. V lost 2 bases to trimming and J lost 2 bases; unmatched junction nucleotides: 4. The CDR3 is 15 residues long. Germline V gives CDR1 SGHTS, CDR2 YDEGEE. The CDR3 DNA sequence: TGTGCCAGCAGCTTAGACAGGGCTGCTGGAAACACCATATATTTT. Protein product: CASSLDRAAGNTIYF.

This rearrangement joins TRBV9 to TRBJ2-1; D gene unclear. Per the germline V gene, CDR1 is SGDLS and CDR2 is YYNGEE. The CDR3 loop spans 18 amino acids. V was cut by 0 bases and J by 0 bases, with 16 bases left in between. The DNA of the CDR3 is TGTGCCAGCAGCGTAGGCAATGGAGTCTCGAGCTCCTACAATGAGCAGTTCTTC. Amino acid sequence: CASSVGNGVSSSYNEQFF. Full variable domain (remainder filled in from reference TRBV9 and TRBJ2-1): DSGVTQTPKHLITATGQRVTLRCSPRSGDLSVYWYQQSLDQGLQFLIQYYNGEERAKGNILERFSAQQFPDLHSELNLSSLELGDSALYFCASSVGNGVSSSYNEQFFGPGTRLTVL.

This chain joins TRBV30 and TRBJ1-2; the D is unclear. Germline V gene lookup returns CDR1 GTSNPN and CDR2 SVGIG (reference sequence). Trimming stripped 2 bases from V and 6 bases from J, with 13 bases between. The CDR3 covers 13 residues. The CDR3: CAWSLGGMDGYTF. DNA of the CDR3: TGTGCCTGGAGTTTAGGAGGGATGGATGGCTACACCTTC.

Here the CDR3 reads CASSLVLAASYEQYF. CDR3 nucleotides: TGTGCCAGCAGCTTAGTTCTAGCAGCGTCCTACGAGCAGTACTTC. The chain uses TRBV11-2 and TRBJ2-7, with D perhaps matching TRBD2 (5 bases). V dropped 1 base and J dropped 1 base, with 11 bases sitting between them. Germline values: CDR1 SGHAT, CDR2 FQNNGV. CDR3 length equals 15 residues.

This sequence joins TRBV30 and TRBJ1-2; 10 bases align to TRBD1. Germline CDR1 reads GTSNPN; CDR2 reads SVGIG (reference sequence). V was clipped by 5 bases and J by 10 bases; unmatched bases: 10. The CDR3 contains 13 residues. CDR3 coding DNA: TGTGCCTGGTCCCCTTGGGACAGGGGTGACTACACCTTC. As protein: CAWSPWDRGDYTF. Using reference TRBV30 and TRBJ1-2 for the parts outside the CDR3, the full variable domain is SQTIHQWPATLVQPVGSPLSLECTVEGTSNPNLYWYRQAAGRGLQLLFYSVGIGQISSEVPQNLSASRPQDRQFILSSKKLLLSDSGFYLCAWSPWDRGDYTFGSGTRLTVV.

V and J are TRBV24-1 and TRBJ2-1; 12 bases agree with TRBD2. This CDR3 is built from 17 residues. V dropped 4 bases and J dropped 5; count of bases not matched to a gene: 8. Germline CDR1 reads KGHDR; CDR2 reads SFDVKD. The CDR3 spells CATSDSGLAGTNNEQFF. CDR3 nucleotide sequence: TGTGCCACCAGTGACTCAGGACTAGCGGGGACGAACAATGAGCAGTTCTTC.

The chain uses TRBV13 and TRBJ2-7; D gene unclear. The CDR3 has 12 residues. Per germline, CDR1 PRHDT and CDR2 FYEKMQ (reference sequence). With 5 bases removed from V and 6 bases from J, the gap between germline ends came to 11 bases. The CDR3 bases are TGTGCCAGCAGCGTCCCAGGAGCCGAGCAGTACTTC. This codes for CASSVPGAEQYF.

This chain links TRBV9 with TRBJ2-1; 7 bases are a match to TRBD2. The CDR3 is made up of 16 amino acids. CDR1 SGDLS and CDR2 YYNGEE come from the germline V gene. Trimming at V came to 4 bases and at J to 2 bases, leaving 9 bases not matched to a gene. The CDR3 DNA is TGTGCCAGCAGCCCCAGAAGGAGCGGGGCCTACAATGAGCAGTTCTTC. It is translated as CASSPRRSGAYNEQFF.